Below are 3 T cell receptor beta chains sequenced from a single sample in a study of tumor-infiltrating lymphocytes in primary liver carcinoma. Researchers drew blood RNA from unsorted whole blood and extracted germline DNA as well. Constant-region priming of roughly 500 ng total RNA yielded TCR beta cDNA. Three rounds of nested multiplex PCR with slightly modified ARM-PCR produced TCR beta libraries. The first two PCR rounds used TRBV1-TRBV30 primers with a Cbeta primer, nine to ten cycles each. One entry per CDR3 protein, called by TCRdb with MiXCR from the multiplex PCR reads. The sample consists of almost 200,000 distinct CDR3 sequences, roughly 61% of them appearing once. Material for sequencing was peripheral blood. Receptors originate from a woman between 55 and 75 years old with primary liver carcinoma and hepatitis B virus infection.

This clonotype has ten or more counts. The chain carries TRBV29-1 and TRBJ2-1; 8 nucleotides line up with TRBD2. With 7 bases clipped from V and 9 bases from J, the junction kept 11 bases outside the gene matches. The CDR3 covers 13 residues. CDR1 and CDR2 (germline): SQVTM, ANQGSEA. The CDR3 loop reads CSAGSSGKVEQFF. In DNA, the CDR3 is TGCAGCGCCGGAAGTAGCGGGAAGGTTGAGCAGTTCTTC.

This clonotype was seen a single time. A single base separates this from a much larger clone, so it may be a read error. This chain links TRBV29-1 with TRBJ2-1, with 11 bases aligning to TRBD2. This CDR3 comprises 17 residues. CDR1 is SQVTM, CDR2 ANQGSEA, per germline. CDR3 DNA: TGCAGCGTTGATTATACTAGCGGGAGTTTTGCCTACAATGAGCAGATCTTC. Its translation is CSVDYTSGSFAYNEQIF.

This clonotype has a count of ten or more. The chain carries TRBV6-2 or TRBV6-3 and TRBJ1-1; 8 bases fit TRBD1. Germline values: CDR1 MNHEY, CDR2 SVGEGT. This CDR3 comprises 14 residues. Trimming cost V 6 bases and J 5 bases; bases outside gene matches: 8. The CDR3 loop reads CASRPQGAVTEAFF. DNA of the CDR3: TGTGCCAGCAGACCGCAGGGGGCAGTGACTGAAGCTTTCTTT.